The clone carrying this TCR beta chain has at least ten counts. Its antigen is unidentified. Attachment of unique molecular identifiers to individual cDNA molecules was performed. From the 5' RACE reads, TCRdb called clonotypes with MiXCR, one entry per CDR3 protein. The table records about 60,000 distinct CDR3 sequences, more than 15% of them present only once. V was cut by 5 bases and J by 0 bases, with 12 bases left in between. The CDR3 runs 15 residues. The sample comes from a study of early T cells in non-severe SARS-CoV-2 infection. Study-wide context: Unpaired chains resulted from sequencing bulk RNA of unsorted whole blood. Findings and caveats of the study: A preference for anti-spike CD8 responses marked VDJdb matching, which missed private and CD4 specificities.

The receptor was derived from an adult who was a healthcare worker with PCR-confirmed SARS-CoV-2 infection or an uninfected control (not recorded which). The material was whole blood, obtained at baseline. V and J are TRBV12-3 or TRBV12-4 and TRBJ2-3, with D tentatively TRBD1 or TRBD2 (5 bases each). In DNA, the CDR3 is TGTGCCAGCAGTGGTCGGGGCGGGAGCACAGATACGCAGTATTTT. It encodes CASSGRGGSTDTQYF.